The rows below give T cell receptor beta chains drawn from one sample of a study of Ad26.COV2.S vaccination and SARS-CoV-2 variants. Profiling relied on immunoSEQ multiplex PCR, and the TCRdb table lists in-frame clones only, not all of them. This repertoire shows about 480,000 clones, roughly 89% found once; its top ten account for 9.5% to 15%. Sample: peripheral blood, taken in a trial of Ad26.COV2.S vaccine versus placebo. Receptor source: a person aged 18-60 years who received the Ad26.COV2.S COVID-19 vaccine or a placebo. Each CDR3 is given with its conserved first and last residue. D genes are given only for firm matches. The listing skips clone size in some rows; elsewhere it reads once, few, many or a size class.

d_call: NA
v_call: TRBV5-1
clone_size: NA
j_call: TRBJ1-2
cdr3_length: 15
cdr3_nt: TGCGCCAGTAGAGAGGACGGAAGAAGTAACTATGGCTACACCTTC
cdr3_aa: CASREDGRSNYGYTF

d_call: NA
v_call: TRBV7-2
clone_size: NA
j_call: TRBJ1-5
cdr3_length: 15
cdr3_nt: TGTGCCAGCAGCTTAGCCGGGGCCAGCCGTCAGCCCCAGCATTTT
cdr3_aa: CASSLAGASRQPQHF

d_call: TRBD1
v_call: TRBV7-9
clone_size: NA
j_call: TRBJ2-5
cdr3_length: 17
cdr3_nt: TGTGCCAGCAGCTGGTCCTCGGGGACAGGGGGGAGGGAGACCCAGTACTTC
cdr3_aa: CASSWSSGTGGRETQYF

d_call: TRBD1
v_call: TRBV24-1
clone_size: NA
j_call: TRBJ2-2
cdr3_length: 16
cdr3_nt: TGTGCCACCAGTGAAAGGGGACAGGGGGGAACCGGGGAGCTGTTTTTT
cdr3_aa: CATSERGQGGTGELFF

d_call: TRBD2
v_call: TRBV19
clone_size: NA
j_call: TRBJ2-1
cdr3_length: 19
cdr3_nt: TGTGCCAGTAGTATAGTGGAGGGACTAGCGGGAGGATCCTACAATGAGCAGTTCTTC
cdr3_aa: CASSIVEGLAGGSYNEQFF

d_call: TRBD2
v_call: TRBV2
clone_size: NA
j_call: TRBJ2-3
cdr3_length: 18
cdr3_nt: TGTGCCAGCAGTGACAGTAGAGGCCTAGCGGCGAACACAGATACGCAGTATTTT
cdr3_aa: CASSDSRGLAANTDTQYF

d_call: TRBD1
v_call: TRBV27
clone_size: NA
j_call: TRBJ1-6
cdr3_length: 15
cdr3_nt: TGTGCCAGCAGTTTCCTGGACAGGTTAAATTCACCCCTCCACTTT
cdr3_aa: CASSFLDRLNSPLHF

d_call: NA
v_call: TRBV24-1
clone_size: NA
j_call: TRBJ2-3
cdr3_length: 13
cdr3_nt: TGTGCTACCCAACAGGTTAGCACAGATACGCAGTATTTT
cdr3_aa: CATQQVSTDTQYF

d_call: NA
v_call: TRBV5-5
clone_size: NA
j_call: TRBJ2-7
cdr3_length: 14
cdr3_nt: TGTGCCAGCAGCAGCCCGGGACACCTCTACGAGCAGTACTTC
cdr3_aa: CASSSPGHLYEQYF

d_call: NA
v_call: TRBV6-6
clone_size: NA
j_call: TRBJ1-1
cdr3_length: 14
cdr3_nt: TGTGCCAGCAGTTACCCGTCGGGGGGCACTGAAGCTTTCTTT
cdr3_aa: CASSYPSGGTEAFF

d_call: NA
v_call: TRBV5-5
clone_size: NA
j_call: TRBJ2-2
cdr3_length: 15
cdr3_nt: TGTGCCAGCAGCATTATTGTGGGGGCCACCGGGGAGCTGTTTTTT
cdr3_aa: CASSIIVGATGELFF

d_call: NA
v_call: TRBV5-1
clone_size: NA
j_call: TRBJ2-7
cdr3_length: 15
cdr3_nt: TGCGCCAGCAGCTTGGTGTCAGGGAGTTCCTACGAGCAGTACTTC
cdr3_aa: CASSLVSGSSYEQYF

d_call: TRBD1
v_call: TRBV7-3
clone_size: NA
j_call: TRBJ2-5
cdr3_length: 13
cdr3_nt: TGTGCCAGCAGCTCGGGACAGAAAGAGACCCAGTACTTC
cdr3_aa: CASSSGQKETQYF

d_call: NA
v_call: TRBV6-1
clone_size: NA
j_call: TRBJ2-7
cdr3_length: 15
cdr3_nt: TGTGCCAGCAGTGAAGCTGCCAGCGGGCCCTACGAGCAGTACTTC
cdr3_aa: CASSEAASGPYEQYF

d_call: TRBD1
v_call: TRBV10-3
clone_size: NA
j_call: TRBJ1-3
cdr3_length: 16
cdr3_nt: TGTGCCATCAGTACCCGGGACAGGGAAGCTGGAAACACCATATATTTT
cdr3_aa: CAISTRDREAGNTIYF

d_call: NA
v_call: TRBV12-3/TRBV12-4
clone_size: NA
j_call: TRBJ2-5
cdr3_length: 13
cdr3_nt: TGTGCCAGCAGTCCCACAGGGTTGGAGACCCAGTACTTC
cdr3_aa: CASSPTGLETQYF

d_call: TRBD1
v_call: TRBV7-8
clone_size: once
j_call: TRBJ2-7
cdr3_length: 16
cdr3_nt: TGTGCCAGCAGCCCAAAGGGGGGACAGGGAAGCTACGAGCAGTACTTC
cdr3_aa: CASSPKGGQGSYEQYF